These 18 T cell receptor beta chains originate from one sample sequenced in a study of a mutant IDH1 vaccine in newly diagnosed glioma. The time point was: week 11, during vaccination. Alongside topical imiquimod, each dose of vaccine comprised 300 ug of mutant IDH1 20-mer peptide. Their recognized antigens are unknown. The table came from immunoSEQ multiplex PCR; TCRdb's copy has only in-frame clones and leaves some out. The data contain 100,000 to 120,000 clones, about nine tenths of them seen just once; the ten biggest clones take up roughly 0.65%. The specimen was PBMCs, collected from a glioma patient whose treatment included an IDH1 peptide vaccine. These TCRs come from a woman in her fifties or sixties with glioma.

The rearrangement uses TRBV13 and TRBJ2-3; D gene uncertain. From germline, CDR1 is PRHDT and CDR2 FYEKMQ (reference sequence). V lost 3 bases and J lost 6, with 19 bases in between. The CDR3 loop spans 16 amino acids. The CDR3 DNA sequence: TGTGCCAGCAGCTTCGAAAGGACGAGACGTCCGGATACGCAGTATTTT. Translating it yields CASSFERTRRPDTQYF.

V and J are TRBV28 and TRBJ2-7, with 12 bases identical to TRBD2. J gave up 4 bases and V 5 bases, and 6 bases lay outside the gene matches. The CDR3 loop spans 15 amino acids. CDR1 and CDR2 from the germline V gene are MDHEN and SYDVKM. In nucleotides, the CDR3 is TGTGCCAGCAGTCAGACTAGCGGGAGATTGTACGAGCAGTACTTC. It translates to CASSQTSGRLYEQYF. The full variable domain, its missing parts supplied by reference TRBV28 and TRBJ2-7, is DVKVTQSSRYLVKRTGEKVFLECVQDMDHENMFWYRQDPGLGLRLIYFSYDVKMKEKGDIPEGYSVSREKKERFSLILESASTNQTSMYLCASSQTSGRLYEQYFGPGTRLTVT.

The V and J genes are TRBV2 and TRBJ2-2, with 7 bases fitting TRBD1. CDR3 length: 13 residues. J was trimmed by 6 bases and V by 6 bases; bases with no gene match: 4. Germline V gene lookup returns CDR1 SNHLY and CDR2 FYNNEI. This chain's CDR3 is CASSKTGSGELFF. The CDR3, as DNA: TGTGCCAGCAGCAAGACAGGGTCCGGGGAGCTGTTTTTT.

V usage is TRBV9 and J usage is TRBJ2-3, with unresolved D. Trimming stripped 0 bases from V and 3 bases from J, with 8 bases between. Germline V gives CDR1 SGDLS, CDR2 YYNGEE. This CDR3 spans 14 amino acids. CDR3: CASSVVGRTDTQYF. CDR3 in DNA: TGTGCCAGCAGCGTAGTTGGGCGGACAGATACGCAGTATTTT.

J is TRBJ2-5 and V is TRBV2, with TRBD2 matching 13 bases. This CDR3 is built from 18 residues. Germline assignment: CDR1 SNHLY and CDR2 FYNNEI. With V trimmed by 4 bases and J by 5 bases, 13 bases remained unmatched. In DNA form, the CDR3 reads TGTGCCAGCAGTGGGACTAGCGGGAGTCCCTACCAGGGGGAGACCCAGTACTTC. Encoded protein: CASSGTSGSPYQGETQYF.

J is TRBJ1-2 and V is TRBV6-5; 8 nucleotides agree with TRBD1. V gave up 7 bases and J gave up 9 bases; unmatched junction bases: 16. CDR1 and CDR2 (germline): MNHEY, SVGAGI. This CDR3 has 15 residues. The CDR3 sequence is CASTYYGVTGESYTF. CDR3 nucleotide sequence: TGTGCCAGCACCTATTATGGGGTGACAGGGGAGAGCTACACCTTC.

This sequence joins TRBV4-1 and TRBJ2-7; D is uncertain. V was trimmed by 4 bases and J by 2 bases, leaving 12 bases between them. CDR1 and CDR2 from the germline V gene are MGHRA and YSYEKL. The CDR3 has 14 residues. Written as DNA, the CDR3 is TGCGCCAGCAGCCCCCCGGGTCCACCCTACGAGCAGTACTTC. It specifies CASSPPGPPYEQYF.

The genes are TRBV5-1 and TRBJ2-2; 8 bases align to TRBD1. The germline V gene has CDR1 SGHRS and CDR2 YFSETQ. The junction had 2 bases not matched to a gene; V was cut back by 4 bases and J by 0 bases. CDR3 length: 15 residues. CDR3 nucleotides: TGCGCCAGCAGCGAACAGGGGGCGAACACCGGGGAGCTGTTTTTT. Translating gives CASSEQGANTGELFF.

The chain employs TRBV7-9 and TRBJ2-6, with D tentatively TRBD1 (6 bases). The V end was cut by 1 base, the J end by 0 bases, with 16 bases between. The CDR3 spans 19 residues. Germline V CDR1 and CDR2: SEHNR, FQNEAQ (reference sequence). As DNA, the CDR3 is TGTGCCAGCAGCTTAGTCTCCAGGGGAACCTTCTCTGGGGCCAACGTCCTGACTTTC. Residues: CASSLVSRGTFSGANVLTF.

V is TRBV19 and J is TRBJ2-1, with D maybe TRBD2 (6 bases). This CDR3 has 18 amino acids. The germline V gene encodes CDR1 LNHDA and CDR2 SQIVND (reference sequence). V dropped 3 bases and J dropped 0 bases, with 18 bases sitting between them. The CDR3 region is CASSMVSGTILSYNEQFF. The CDR3 nucleotides are TGTGCCAGTAGTATGGTTAGCGGAACTATACTCTCCTACAATGAGCAGTTCTTC.

The J gene is TRBJ2-7, the V gene TRBV13, with TRBD2 identical over 10 bases. Trimming removed 2 bases from V and 6 bases from J; junction bases left unmatched: 4. This CDR3 comprises 14 residues. Germline CDR1 PRHDT, CDR2 FYEKMQ (reference sequence). CDR3: CASSLPSGSGEQYF. The CDR3 nucleotides read TGTGCCAGCAGCTTACCTAGCGGGAGTGGCGAGCAGTACTTC.

J is TRBJ1-2 and V is TRBV27; a weak D match, TRBD1 (6 bases). From germline, CDR1 is MNHEY and CDR2 SMNVEV (reference sequence). Deletions cut 8 bases from V and 0 bases from J, with 16 bases between. CDR3 length: 15 amino acids. The CDR3 nucleotides are TGTGCCAGCGGCTCTCCCGGACAGACTAACTATGGCTACACCTTC. It specifies CASGSPGQTNYGYTF.

In its sample, this clone was seen once. The genes are TRBV7-8 and TRBJ2-7; D is unclear. Trimming left V 5 bases short and J 3 bases short, with 5 bases between. Germline V CDR1 and CDR2: SGHVS, FQNEAQ. CDR3 size: 11 residues. The CDR3 DNA reads as TGTGCCAGCAGCGGGGACTACGAGCAGTACTTC. This codes for CASSGDYEQYF.

The sample holds one count of this clone. V gene TRBV6-6 combines with J gene TRBJ1-1, with 9 bases that match TRBD1. The ends lost 5 bases at V and 7 bases at J; junction bases unmatched: 8. Per germline, CDR1 MNHNY and CDR2 SVGAGI (reference sequence). The CDR3 has 14 amino acids. The CDR3 nucleotides are TGTGCCAGCAGTCTAAGGACAGGGGAAGATGAAGCTTTCTTT. This encodes CASSLRTGEDEAFF.

CDR3 in amino acids: CASSEDGGRVIHEQYF. DNA for the CDR3: TGTGCCAGCAGTGAAGACGGGGGGCGCGTGATTCACGAGCAGTACTTC. The genes are TRBV6-1 and TRBJ2-7, with a possible D match to TRBD2 (7 bases). This CDR3 contains 16 residues. Trimming took off 1 base at V and 5 bases at J, with 18 bases between the two ends. Germline loops: CDR1 MNHNS, CDR2 SASEGT.

The CDR3 coding sequence is TGTGCCAGCAGTTTATTAGGGGGCGCGAATCAGCCCCAGCATTTT. Protein product: CASSLLGGANQPQHF. This chain connects TRBV27 to TRBJ1-5, with 7 bases that match TRBD1. Germline V gene sequence: CDR1 MNHEY, CDR2 SMNVEV (reference sequence). The V and J ends lost 1 base and 4 bases, in that order; junction bases with no gene match: 4. The CDR3 is 15 amino acids.

This chain joins TRBV2 and TRBJ2-1; 12 bases fit TRBD1. The CDR3 has 18 residues. Germline lookup yields CDR1 SNHLY and CDR2 FYNNEI. The ends lost 6 bases at V and 6 bases at J; junction bases unmatched: 15. CDR3 DNA: TGTGCCAGCAGGAGGGACAGGGGGCACGGCGGGAGTTTCAATGAGCAGTTCTTC. Encoded protein: CASRRDRGHGGSFNEQFF.

The chain carries TRBV5-1 and TRBJ2-5, with D unclear. Germline V gene sequence: CDR1 SGHRS, CDR2 YFSETQ. The CDR3 has 11 amino acids. The V end lost 2 bases, the J end lost 2 bases, and 1 base lay between the germline ends. The CDR3 is CASSFQETQYF. The CDR3 nucleotides read TGCGCCAGCAGCTTTCAAGAGACCCAGTACTTC. Full variable domain (rest looked up from reference TRBV5-1 and TRBJ2-5): KAGVTQTPRYLIKTRGQQVTLSCSPISGHRSVSWYQQTPGQGLQFLFEYFSETQRNKGNFPGRFSGRQFSNSRSEMNVSTLELGDSALYLCASSFQETQYFGPGTRLLVL.